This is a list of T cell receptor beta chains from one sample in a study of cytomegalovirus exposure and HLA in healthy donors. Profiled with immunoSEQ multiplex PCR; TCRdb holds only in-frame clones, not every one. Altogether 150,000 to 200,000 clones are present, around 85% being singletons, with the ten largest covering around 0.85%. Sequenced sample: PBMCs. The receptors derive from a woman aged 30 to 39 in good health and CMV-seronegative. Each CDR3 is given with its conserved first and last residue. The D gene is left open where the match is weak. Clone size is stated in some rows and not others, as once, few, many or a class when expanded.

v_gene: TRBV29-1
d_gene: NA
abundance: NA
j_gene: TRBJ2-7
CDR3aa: CSVGGLTPTYEQYF
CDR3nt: TGCAGCGTTGGGGGCCTGACTCCGACCTACGAGCAGTACTTC

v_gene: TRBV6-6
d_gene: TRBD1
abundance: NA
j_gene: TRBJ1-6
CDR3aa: CASSRDRGLSPLHF
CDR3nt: TGTGCCAGCAGCCGGGACAGGGGGTTGTCACCCCTCCACTTT

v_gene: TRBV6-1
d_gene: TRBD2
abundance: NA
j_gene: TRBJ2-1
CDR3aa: CASRETSGRAYEQFF
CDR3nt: TGTGCCAGCAGGGAGACTAGCGGGAGGGCCTATGAGCAGTTCTTC

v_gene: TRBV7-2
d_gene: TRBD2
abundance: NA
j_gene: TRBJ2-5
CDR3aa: CASSLTSGAPQETQYF
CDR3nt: TGTGCCAGCAGCTTAACTAGCGGGGCACCTCAAGAGACCCAGTACTTC

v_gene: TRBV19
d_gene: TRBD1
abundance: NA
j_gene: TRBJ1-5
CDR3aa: CATQTGGSYQPQHF
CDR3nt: TGTGCCACCCAGACAGGGGGTAGCTATCAGCCCCAGCATTTT

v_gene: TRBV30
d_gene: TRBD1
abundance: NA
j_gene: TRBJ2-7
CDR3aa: CAWSPGQGVVYEQYF
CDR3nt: TGTGCCTGGAGTCCCGGGCAGGGGGTTGTCTACGAGCAGTACTTC

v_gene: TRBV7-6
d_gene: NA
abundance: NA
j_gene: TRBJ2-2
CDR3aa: CASSFGGALNTGELFF
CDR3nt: TGTGCCAGCAGCTTTGGCGGGGCCTTGAACACCGGGGAGCTGTTTTTT

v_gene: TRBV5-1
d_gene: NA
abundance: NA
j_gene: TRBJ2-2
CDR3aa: CASSTEGFGAGELFF
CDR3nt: TGCGCCAGCAGTACCGAAGGGTTCGGGGCCGGGGAGCTGTTTTTT

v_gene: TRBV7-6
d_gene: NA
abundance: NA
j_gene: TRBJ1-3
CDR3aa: CASSLAYASGNTIYF
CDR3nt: TGTGCCAGCAGCTTAGCCTACGCCTCTGGAAACACCATATATTTT

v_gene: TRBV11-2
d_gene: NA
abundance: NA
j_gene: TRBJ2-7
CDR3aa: CASSSYRDRSYEQYF
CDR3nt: TGTGCCAGCAGCTCCTACAGGGACCGCTCCTACGAGCAGTACTTC

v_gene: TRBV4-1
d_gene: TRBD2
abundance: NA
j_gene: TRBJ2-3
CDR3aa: CASSQDSLAGVDTQYF
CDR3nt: TGCGCCAGCAGCCAAGATAGTCTAGCGGGAGTAGATACGCAGTATTTT

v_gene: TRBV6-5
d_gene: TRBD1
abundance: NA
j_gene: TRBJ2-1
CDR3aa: CASGRGRGSYNEQFF
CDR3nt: TGTGCCAGCGGCAGGGGGCGAGGGTCCTACAATGAGCAGTTCTTC

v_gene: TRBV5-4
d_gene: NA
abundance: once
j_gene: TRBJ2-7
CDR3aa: CASSWGGRYEQYF
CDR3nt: TGTGCCAGCAGCTGGGGAGGACGATACGAGCAGTACTTC

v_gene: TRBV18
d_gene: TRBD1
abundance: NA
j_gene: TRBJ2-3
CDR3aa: CASSPPGTTGLDTQYF
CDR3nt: TGTGCCAGCTCACCACCTGGGACGACAGGGCTAGATACGCAGTATTTT

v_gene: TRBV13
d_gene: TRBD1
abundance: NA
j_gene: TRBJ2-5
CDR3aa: CASSSRQGWFETQYF
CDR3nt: TGTGCCAGCAGCTCCCGACAGGGATGGTTTGAGACCCAGTACTTC

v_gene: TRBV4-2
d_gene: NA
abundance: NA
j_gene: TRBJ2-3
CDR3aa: CASSQDREAGRTDTQYF
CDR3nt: TGTGCCAGCAGCCAAGATCGAGAGGCGGGCAGGACAGATACGCAGTATTTT

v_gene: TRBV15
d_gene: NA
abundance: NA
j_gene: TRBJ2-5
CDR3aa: CATSRGRGVAETQYF
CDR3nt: TGTGCCACCAGCAGAGGACGGGGAGTTGCAGAGACCCAGTACTTC

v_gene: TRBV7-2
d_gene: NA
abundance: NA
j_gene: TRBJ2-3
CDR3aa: CASSSGGTDTQYF
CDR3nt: TGTGCCAGCAGCTCAGGGGGCACAGATACGCAGTATTTT

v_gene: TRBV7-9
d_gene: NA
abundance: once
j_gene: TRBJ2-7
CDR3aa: CASTRPEGREQYF
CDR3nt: TGTGCCAGCACCCGTCCGGAGGGGAGGGAGCAGTACTTC

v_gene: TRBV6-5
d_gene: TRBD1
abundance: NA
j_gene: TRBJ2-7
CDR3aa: CASRRDSSSYEQYF
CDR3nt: TGCGCCAGCAGAAGGGACAGCTCCAGCTACGAGCAGTACTTC

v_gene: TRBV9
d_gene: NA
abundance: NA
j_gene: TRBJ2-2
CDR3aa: CASSPHGGELFF
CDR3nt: TGTGCCAGCAGCCCCCACGGCGGGGAGCTGTTTTTT

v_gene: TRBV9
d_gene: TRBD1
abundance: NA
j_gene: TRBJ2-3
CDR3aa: CASSTRQGTTDTQYF
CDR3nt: TGTGCCAGCAGCACCAGACAGGGGACCACAGATACGCAGTATTTT

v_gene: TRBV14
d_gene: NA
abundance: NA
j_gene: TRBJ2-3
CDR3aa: CASSQDGLSTDTQYF
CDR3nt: TGTGCCAGCAGCCAAGATGGGCTTAGCACAGATACGCAGTATTTT

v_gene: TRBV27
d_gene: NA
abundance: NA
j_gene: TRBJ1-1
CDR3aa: CASSLIPYQAENTEAFF
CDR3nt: TGTGCCAGCAGTTTAATACCCTATCAGGCAGAGAACACTGAAGCTTTCTTT

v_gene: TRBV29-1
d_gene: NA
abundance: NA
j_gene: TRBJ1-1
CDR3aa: CSVGADLNTEAFF
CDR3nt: TGCAGCGTTGGAGCCGATCTGAACACTGAAGCTTTCTTT

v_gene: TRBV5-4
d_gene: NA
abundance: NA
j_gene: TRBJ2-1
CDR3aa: CASSPGQSKVAYNEQFF
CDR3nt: TGTGCCAGCAGCCCAGGACAGTCCAAGGTAGCTTACAATGAGCAGTTCTTC

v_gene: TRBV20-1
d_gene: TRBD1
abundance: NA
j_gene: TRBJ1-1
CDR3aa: CSAQGTGLAFF
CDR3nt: TGCAGTGCCCAAGGGACAGGGTTGGCTTTCTTT

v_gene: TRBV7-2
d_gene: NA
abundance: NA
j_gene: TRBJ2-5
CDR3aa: CASSYTGSGEGTQYF
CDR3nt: TGTGCCAGCAGCTACACAGGGAGTGGAGAGGGGACCCAGTACTTC

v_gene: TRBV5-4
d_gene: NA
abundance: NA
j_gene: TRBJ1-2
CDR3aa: CASSLEPLSGYTF
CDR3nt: TGTGCCAGCAGCTTGGAGCCCCTATCTGGCTACACCTTC

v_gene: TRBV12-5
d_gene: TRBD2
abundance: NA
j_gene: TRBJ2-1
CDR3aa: CASGSSGGNNEQFF
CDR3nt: TGTGCTAGTGGTTCTAGCGGGGGGAACAATGAGCAGTTCTTC

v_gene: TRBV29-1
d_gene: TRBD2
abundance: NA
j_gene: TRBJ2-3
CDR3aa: CSVWERGSTDTQYF
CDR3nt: TGCAGCGTTTGGGAGCGGGGAAGCACAGATACGCAGTATTTT

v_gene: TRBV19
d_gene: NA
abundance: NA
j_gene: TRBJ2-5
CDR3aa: CASSPGVRTQYF
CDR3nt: TGTGCCAGTAGTCCCGGAGTGCGAACCCAGTACTTC

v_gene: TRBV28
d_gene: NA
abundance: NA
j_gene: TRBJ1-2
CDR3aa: CASRPRGARGGYTF
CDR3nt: TGTGCCAGCAGGCCCCGGGGGGCGCGGGGCGGCTACACCTTC

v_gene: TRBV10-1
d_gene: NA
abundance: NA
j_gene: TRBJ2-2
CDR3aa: CASASRAAGELFF
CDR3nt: TGCGCCAGCGCATCCAGGGCTGCCGGGGAGCTGTTTTTT

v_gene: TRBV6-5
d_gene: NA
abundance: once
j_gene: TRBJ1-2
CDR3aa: CASSYSRASYGYTF
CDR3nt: TGTGCCAGCAGTTACTCGCGGGCTTCCTATGGCTACACCTTC

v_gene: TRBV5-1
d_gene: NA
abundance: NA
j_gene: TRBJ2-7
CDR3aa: CASSWDLGGSSSYEQYF
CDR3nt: TGCGCCAGCAGCTGGGACTTGGGCGGATCGAGCTCCTACGAGCAGTACTTC

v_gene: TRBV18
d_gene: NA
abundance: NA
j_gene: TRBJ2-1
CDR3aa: CASSSQSGVLRDEQFF
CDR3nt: TGTGCCAGCTCATCACAGTCCGGGGTCCTAAGGGATGAGCAGTTCTTC

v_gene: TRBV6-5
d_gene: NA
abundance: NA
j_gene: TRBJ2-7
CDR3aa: CASSYGGSYEQYF
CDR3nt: TGTGCCAGCAGTTACGGCGGGTCCTACGAGCAGTACTTC

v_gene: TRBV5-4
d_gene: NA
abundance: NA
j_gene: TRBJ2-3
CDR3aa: CASRSDFTSDTQYF
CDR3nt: TGTGCCAGCCGATCGGACTTCACCTCAGATACGCAGTATTTT

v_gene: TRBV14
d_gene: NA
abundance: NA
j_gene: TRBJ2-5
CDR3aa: CASSQVGREETQYF
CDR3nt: TGTGCCAGCAGCCAAGTTGGCAGGGAAGAGACCCAGTACTTC

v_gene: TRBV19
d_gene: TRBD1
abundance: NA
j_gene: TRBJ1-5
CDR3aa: CASSFSQGAAQPQHF
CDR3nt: TGTGCCAGTAGTTTCTCTCAGGGGGCGGCTCAGCCCCAGCATTTT

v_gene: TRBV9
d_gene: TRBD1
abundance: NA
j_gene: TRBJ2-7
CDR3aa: CASSPRTGEVDEQYF
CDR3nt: TGTGCCAGCAGCCCCCGGACAGGGGAGGTCGACGAGCAGTACTTC

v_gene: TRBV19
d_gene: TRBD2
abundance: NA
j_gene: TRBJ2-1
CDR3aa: CASSILTSAYNEQFF
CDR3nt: TGTGCCAGTAGTATTCTTACTAGCGCTTACAATGAGCAGTTCTTC

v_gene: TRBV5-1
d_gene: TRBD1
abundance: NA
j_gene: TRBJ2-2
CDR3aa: CASSKDRGNTGELFF
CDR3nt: TGCGCCAGCAGCAAGGACAGGGGGAACACCGGGGAGCTGTTTTTT

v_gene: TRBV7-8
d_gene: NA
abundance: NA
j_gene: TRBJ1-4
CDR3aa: CASSLYQGITNEKLFF
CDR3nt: TGTGCCAGCAGCTTATACCAGGGTATAACTAATGAAAAACTGTTTTTT

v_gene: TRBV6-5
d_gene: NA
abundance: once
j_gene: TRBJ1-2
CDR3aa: CASTTGWSFYGYTF
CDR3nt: TGTGCCAGCACGACCGGGTGGTCCTTTTATGGCTACACCTTC

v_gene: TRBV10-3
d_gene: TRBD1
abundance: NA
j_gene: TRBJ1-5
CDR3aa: CAIKQGPNSNQPQHF
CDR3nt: TGTGCCATTAAACAGGGGCCGAATAGCAATCAGCCCCAGCATTTT

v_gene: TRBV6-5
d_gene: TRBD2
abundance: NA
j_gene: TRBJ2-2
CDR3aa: CASRSTSVLTGELFF
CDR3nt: TGTGCCAGCAGGTCGACTAGCGTCCTGACCGGGGAGCTGTTTTTT

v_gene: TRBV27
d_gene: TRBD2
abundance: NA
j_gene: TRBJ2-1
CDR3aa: CASRRGQLAGGNEQFF
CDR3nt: TGTGCCAGCAGACGGGGCCAACTAGCGGGGGGCAATGAGCAGTTCTTC

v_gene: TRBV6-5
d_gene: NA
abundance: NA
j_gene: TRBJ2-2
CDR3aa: CASSYSIQRELFF
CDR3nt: TGTGCCAGCAGTTACTCGATACAGAGGGAGCTGTTTTTT

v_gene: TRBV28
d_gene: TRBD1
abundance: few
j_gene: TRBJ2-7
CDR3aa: CASRRPGQGNHEQYF
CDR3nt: TGTGCCAGCAGGCGACCGGGACAGGGTAACCACGAGCAGTACTTC

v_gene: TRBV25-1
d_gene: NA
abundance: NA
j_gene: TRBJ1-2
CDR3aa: CASSNRDIKGGYTF
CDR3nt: TGTGCCAGCAGTAACCGGGATATCAAAGGTGGCTACACCTTC

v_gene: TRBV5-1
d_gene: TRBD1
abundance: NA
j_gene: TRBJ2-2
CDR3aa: CASSLLRQGDGELFF
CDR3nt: TGCGCCAGCAGCTTGCTGAGACAGGGGGACGGGGAGCTGTTTTTT